Following are 9 T cell receptor beta chains from one sample sequenced in a study of blood T cell repertoires in COVID-19. This table comes from immunoSEQ multiplex PCR, and its TCRdb copy is limited to in-frame clones, with some not included. The sample lists approximately 200,000 clones, 84% occurring once. The sequencing sample was made of peripheral blood. These receptors all come from a woman older than 75 with COVID-19, enrolled during active disease.

V gene TRBV5-5 combines with J gene TRBJ1-1; D is perhaps TRBD1 (6 bases). The CDR3 is 13 residues long. Germline V CDR1 and CDR2: SGHKS, YYEKEE (reference sequence). V lost 4 bases and J lost 8, with 15 bases in between. The CDR3 coding sequence is TGTGCCAGCAGCCCTTACAGGGCCCTAGAAGCTTTCTTT. Translated, it gives CASSPYRALEAFF. The full variable domain, its missing parts supplied by reference TRBV5-5 and TRBJ1-1, is DAGVTQSPTHLIKTRGQQVTLRCSPISGHKSVSWYQQVLGQGPQFIFQYYEKEERGRGNFPDRFSARQFPNYSSELNVNALLLGDSALYLCASSPYRALEAFFGQGTRLTVV.

The chain employs TRBV19 and TRBJ2-7; possibly TRBD2 for D (5 bases). There are 13 residues in the CDR3. Germline V gene sequence: CDR1 LNHDA, CDR2 SQIVND (reference sequence). Between the trimmed V and J ends, which lost 5 bases and 5 bases, there was a span of 13 bases. CDR3 sequence: CASSAIPGDEQYF. Here the CDR3 DNA reads TGTGCCAGTAGTGCCATACCCGGGGACGAGCAGTACTTC.

This chain uses TRBV12-3 or TRBV12-4 with TRBJ1-1; tentatively, D is TRBD1 (5 bases). This CDR3 has 13 amino acids. V gave up 5 bases and J gave up 1 base, with 8 bases separating them. CDR3 in DNA: TGTGCCAGCAGTCGCAGGGAGAACACTGAAGCTTTCTTT. Translated, it gives CASSRRENTEAFF.

The chain carries TRBV29-1 and TRBJ1-1, with D possibly TRBD1 on 6 matching bases. Germline V gives CDR1 SQVTM, CDR2 ANQGSEA. The V and J ends lost 2 bases and 2 bases respectively, with 9 bases between them. CDR3 size: 13 residues. The CDR3 coding sequence is TGCAGCGTTGAACACAGGGTCAACACTGAAGCTTTCTTT. Translating it yields CSVEHRVNTEAFF.

The chain links TRBV6-5 to TRBJ1-1; 9 bases fit TRBD1. The CDR3 length is 15 residues. Trimming at V came to 6 bases and at J to 3 bases, leaving 8 bases not matched to a gene. CDR1 is MNHEY and CDR2 is SVGAGI in the germline V gene. The CDR3 nucleotides are TGTGCCAGCAGGTCACAGGGGGCTGGTGACACTGAAGCTTTCTTT. It yields the protein CASRSQGAGDTEAFF.

This chain joins TRBV7-8 and TRBJ2-1, with D maybe TRBD2 (6 bases). From germline, CDR1 is SGHVS and CDR2 FQNEAQ. V was shortened by 5 bases and J by 3 bases, with 17 bases between the two germline ends. The CDR3 is 16 amino acids. CDR3 sequence: CASSPSPRGDYNEQFF. In nucleotides, the CDR3 is TGTGCCAGCAGCCCTAGCCCGCGGGGTGACTACAATGAGCAGTTCTTC.

The chain is built from TRBV6-5 and TRBJ1-2; D call uncertain. The CDR3 has 14 amino acids. The V gene lost 7 bases and the J gene lost 2 bases, with 14 bases spanning the gap. The germline V gene has CDR1 MNHEY and CDR2 SVGAGI. This CDR3 reads CASTELTANYGYTF. The DNA for the CDR3 is TGTGCCAGCACCGAACTTACAGCCAACTATGGCTACACCTTC.

V is TRBV5-1 and J is TRBJ2-2; D may be TRBD2 (6 bases). Germline V gene lookup returns CDR1 SGHRS and CDR2 YFSETQ. The V end was cut by 3 bases, the J end by 0 bases, with 6 bases between. The CDR3 spans 14 residues. The CDR3, as DNA: TGCGCCAGCAGCTCTAGCGCGAACACCGGGGAGCTGTTTTTT. Its translation: CASSSSANTGELFF.

The V and J genes are TRBV3-1 (or the pseudogene TRBV3-2) and TRBJ2-7, with TRBD1 matching 7 bases. Per germline, CDR1 LGHDT and CDR2 YNNKEL (reference sequence). V lost 0 bases and J lost 2; bases outside the gene matches: 4. This CDR3 comprises 15 residues. CDR3 nucleotides: TGTGCCAGCAGCCAAGAGTGGACAGGAACCTACGAGCAGTACTTC. Translated: CASSQEWTGTYEQYF.